What follows describes a single T cell receptor beta chain. Clones were read by immunoSEQ multiplex PCR, and TCRdb kept only the in-frame ones, dropping some. The sample consists of around 200,000 clones, 90% to 95% of them appearing once. The data derive from a study of control samples from healthy donors and cancer patients. The CDR3 length is 16 residues. Germline CDR1 reads SGHVS; CDR2 reads FQNEAQ. V lost 1 base, J lost 7 bases, and 8 bases stayed unmatched. The sequenced material came from blood. This chain links TRBV7-8 with TRBJ1-4; TRBD1 matches at 8 bases. The source of this sequence is a young man in good health. The CDR3 sequence is CASSLVPGGRFEKLFF. The CDR3, as DNA: TGTGCCAGCAGCTTAGTCCCAGGGGGCCGGTTTGAAAAACTGTTTTTT.